The rows below give T cell receptor beta chains drawn from one sample of a study of blood T cell repertoires in COVID-19. Sequencing was performed with immunoSEQ multiplex PCR; in TCRdb, only in-frame clones are kept and a portion is missing. The sample lists 350,000 or so clones, 85% to 90% occurring once. Sequencing input: PBMCs or T cells enriched from blood (not recorded which). The receptor source for this set is a young woman who had been exposed to COVID-19. Each CDR3 is given with its conserved first and last residue. A D gene is named only where the DNA matches it firmly. Where a row states a size, it is once, few, many or the class of an expanded clone; other rows omit it.

clone size	V gene	J gene	D gene	CDR3 protein	CDR3 DNA
NA	TRBV28	TRBJ1-2	NA	CASSLDTLYGYTF	TGTGCCAGCAGTTTGGACACACTCTATGGCTACACCTTC
NA	TRBV5-6	TRBJ2-7	NA	CASSPSGSPFYEQYF	TGTGCCAGCAGTCCCTCCGGGTCCCCTTTCTACGAGCAGTACTTC
NA	TRBV24-1	TRBJ1-4	TRBD1	CATSDPAQGNEKLFF	TGTGCCACCAGTGATCCAGCACAGGGGAATGAAAAACTGTTTTTT
NA	TRBV5-1	TRBJ2-1	TRBD1	CASRLQGQGNHNEQFF	TGCGCCAGCAGACTCCAGGGACAGGGAAACCACAATGAGCAGTTCTTC
once	TRBV20-1	TRBJ2-1	NA	CSASPSYNEQFF	TGCAGTGCTAGTCCTTCCTACAATGAGCAGTTCTTC
NA	TRBV6-5	TRBJ1-2	TRBD1	CASSSPGQGNYGYTF	TGTGCCAGCAGTTCACCGGGACAGGGAAACTATGGCTACACCTTC
NA	TRBV9	TRBJ2-2	NA	CASSVAPTSGELFF	TGTGCCAGCAGCGTAGCCCCGACTAGCGGGGAGCTGTTTTTT
NA	TRBV11-2	TRBJ2-1	NA	CASSPLNDPSEQFF	TGTGCCAGCAGCCCTCTGAACGATCCTAGTGAGCAGTTCTTC
NA	TRBV10-2	TRBJ2-2	NA	CASSGWGDTGELFF	TGCGCCAGCAGTGGTTGGGGGGACACCGGGGAGCTGTTTTTT
NA	TRBV28	TRBJ1-1	NA	CASSFPGGTEAFF	TGTGCCAGCAGTTTCCCGGGGGGGACTGAAGCTTTCTTT
NA	TRBV5-1	TRBJ2-1	NA	CASSLSPSGNNNEQFF	TGCGCCAGCAGCTTAAGTCCCAGCGGAAACAACAATGAGCAGTTCTTC
NA	TRBV19	TRBJ1-3	TRBD1	CASSQGQPGNTIYF	TGTGCCAGTAGCCAGGGACAGCCAGGAAACACCATATATTTT
NA	TRBV6-2/TRBV6-3	TRBJ2-7	TRBD2	CASNPSGPRYEQYF	TGTGCCAGCAACCCTAGCGGGCCTCGCTACGAGCAGTACTTC
NA	TRBV7-2	TRBJ2-7	TRBD2	CASSSSGRAYEQYF	TGTGCCAGCAGCTCTAGCGGGAGAGCGTACGAGCAGTACTTC
NA	TRBV6-4	TRBJ1-1	NA	CASSSQANTEAFF	TGTGCCAGCAGTTCCCAAGCGAACACTGAAGCTTTCTTT
NA	TRBV11-2	TRBJ1-4	TRBD1	CASSLTRQGGHEKLFF	TGTGCCAGCAGCTTAACCAGACAGGGGGGGCATGAAAAACTGTTTTTT
NA	TRBV28	TRBJ2-1	TRBD2	CASRFLAGGPVEQFF	TGTGCCAGCAGATTTCTAGCGGGAGGGCCGGTTGAGCAGTTCTTC
NA	TRBV27	TRBJ2-7	TRBD2	CASRPMRGTYEQYF	TGTGCCAGCAGGCCTATGCGGGGGACGTACGAGCAGTACTTC
NA	TRBV27	TRBJ1-5	NA	CASSLDRLNQPQHF	TGTGCCAGCAGTTTAGACAGGCTCAATCAGCCCCAGCATTTT
NA	TRBV2	TRBJ2-1	TRBD2	CATREGSSYNEQFF	TGTGCCACCAGGGAGGGGAGCTCCTACAATGAGCAGTTCTTC
once	TRBV24-1	TRBJ1-2	TRBD1	CATSGGGQGGYGYTF	TGTGCCACCAGTGGTGGGGGACAGGGGGGCTATGGCTACACCTTC
once	TRBV28	TRBJ1-2	TRBD1	CASSPLDRVGYGYTF	TGTGCCAGCAGTCCACTCGACAGGGTTGGCTATGGCTACACCTTC
NA	TRBV2	TRBJ1-6	TRBD1	CASRTTGSSYNSPLHF	TGTGCCAGCAGGACGACAGGGAGCTCCTATAATTCACCCCTCCACTTT
NA	TRBV9	TRBJ2-5	TRBD2	CASSPTRGGRETQYF	TGTGCCAGCAGCCCCACCCGGGGGGGCCGAGAGACCCAGTACTTC
NA	TRBV5-1	TRBJ1-2	NA	CASSLTSGSAGGYTF	TGCGCCAGCAGCTTGACCTCAGGGTCGGCGGGAGGCTACACCTTC
NA	TRBV11-3	TRBJ2-2	NA	CASSLVGGSNTGELFF	TGTGCCAGCAGCTTAGTGGGGGGATCGAACACCGGGGAGCTGTTTTTT
NA	TRBV28	TRBJ2-3	NA	CASTHTQGTDTQYF	TGTGCCAGCACCCATACACAGGGCACAGATACGCAGTATTTT
NA	TRBV12-3/TRBV12-4	TRBJ2-7	NA	CASSLGLDWRGYF	TGTGCCAGCAGTTTAGGACTTGACTGGAGAGGGTACTTC
NA	TRBV6-5	TRBJ1-5	NA	CASSYEADNQPQHF	TGTGCCAGCAGTTACGAGGCAGATAATCAGCCCCAGCATTTT
NA	TRBV6-4	TRBJ1-1	NA	CASSIQEGTEAFF	TGTGCCAGCAGCATACAGGAGGGCACTGAAGCTTTCTTT
NA	TRBV12-3/TRBV12-4	TRBJ2-7	NA	CASSSNSYEQYF	TGTGCCAGCAGCTCTAACTCCTACGAGCAGTACTTC
NA	TRBV20-1	TRBJ2-1	NA	CSAMWSGEQFF	TGCAGTGCTATGTGGTCAGGAGAGCAGTTCTTC
NA	TRBV9	TRBJ2-2	TRBD1	CASSAAGGANGELFF	TGTGCCAGCAGCGCTGCAGGGGGCGCAAACGGGGAGCTGTTTTTT
NA	TRBV7-3	TRBJ2-2	TRBD2	CASSPTGTSGTGELFF	TGTGCCAGCAGCCCCACCGGGACTAGCGGGACCGGGGAGCTGTTTTTT
NA	TRBV2	TRBJ2-7	TRBD1	CASNQGQGRGYEQYF	TGTGCCAGCAACCAGGGACAGGGAAGGGGGTACGAGCAGTACTTC
NA	TRBV5-5	TRBJ2-3	NA	CASSLGARGTDTQYF	TGTGCCAGCAGCTTGGGGGCCAGGGGCACAGATACGCAGTATTTT
NA	TRBV5-5	TRBJ2-7	TRBD2	CASSPGLAGPYEQYF	TGTGCCAGCAGCCCGGGACTAGCGGGCCCCTACGAGCAGTACTTC
NA	TRBV24-1	TRBJ2-1	NA	CATSDVRGTVTYNEQFF	TGTGCCACCAGTGATGTCCGCGGGACAGTCACTTACAATGAGCAGTTCTTC
NA	TRBV15	TRBJ2-1	TRBD2	CATSKVAGGSYNEQFF	TGTGCCACCAGCAAGGTAGCGGGGGGATCCTACAATGAGCAGTTCTTC
few	TRBV7-3	TRBJ2-2	TRBD1	CASSPKGQANTGELFF	TGTGCCAGCAGCCCAAAAGGACAGGCGAACACCGGGGAGCTGTTTTTT
NA	TRBV11-2	TRBJ2-5	TRBD1	CASSPGQGAWETQYF	TGTGCCAGCAGCCCGGGACAGGGGGCTTGGGAGACCCAGTACTTC
NA	TRBV19	TRBJ2-4	NA	CASREAGGVAKNIQYF	TGTGCCAGTAGGGAAGCCGGGGGAGTAGCCAAAAACATTCAGTACTTC
NA	TRBV12-3/TRBV12-4	TRBJ2-4	TRBD1	CASSLHRDRQYF	TGTGCCAGCAGTTTACACCGGGACAGACAGTACTTC
NA	TRBV2	TRBJ1-5	NA	CASSGQSPNQPQHF	TGTGCCAGCAGTGGACAATCCCCTAATCAGCCCCAGCATTTT
NA	TRBV15	TRBJ2-3	TRBD2	CATSSLLAGGTDTQYF	TGTGCCACCAGCAGTCTGCTAGCGGGAGGGACAGATACGCAGTATTTT